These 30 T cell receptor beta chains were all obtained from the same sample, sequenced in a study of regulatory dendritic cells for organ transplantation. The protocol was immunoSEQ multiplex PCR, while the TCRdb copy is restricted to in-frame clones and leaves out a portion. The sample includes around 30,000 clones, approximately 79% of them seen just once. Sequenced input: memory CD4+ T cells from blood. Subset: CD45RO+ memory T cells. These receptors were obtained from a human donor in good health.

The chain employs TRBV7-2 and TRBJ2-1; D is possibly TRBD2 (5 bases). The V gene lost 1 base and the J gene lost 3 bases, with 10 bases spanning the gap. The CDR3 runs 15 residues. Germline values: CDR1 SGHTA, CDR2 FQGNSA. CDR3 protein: CASSLDGRVYNEQFF. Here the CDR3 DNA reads TGTGCCAGCAGCTTAGACGGGCGGGTCTACAATGAGCAGTTCTTC.

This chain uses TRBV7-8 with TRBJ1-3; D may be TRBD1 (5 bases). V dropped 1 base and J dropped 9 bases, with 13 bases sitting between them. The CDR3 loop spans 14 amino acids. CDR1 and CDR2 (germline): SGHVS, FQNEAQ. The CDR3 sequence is CASSLGHGAGTIYF. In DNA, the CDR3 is TGTGCCAGCAGCTTAGGACACGGGGCTGGCACCATATATTTT.

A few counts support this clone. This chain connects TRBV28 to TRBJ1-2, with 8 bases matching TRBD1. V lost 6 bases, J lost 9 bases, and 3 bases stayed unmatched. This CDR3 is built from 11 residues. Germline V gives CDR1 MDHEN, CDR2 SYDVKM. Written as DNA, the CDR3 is TGTGCCAGCAGATGGACAGGGAGCTACACCTTC. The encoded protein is CASRWTGSYTF.

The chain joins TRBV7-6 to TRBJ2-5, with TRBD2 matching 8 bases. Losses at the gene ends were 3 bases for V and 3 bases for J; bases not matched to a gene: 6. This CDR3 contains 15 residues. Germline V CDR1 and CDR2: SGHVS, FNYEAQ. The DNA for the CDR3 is TGTGCCAGCAGCTTTGGAGTAGCGGGGAAAGAGACCCAGTACTTC. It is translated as CASSFGVAGKETQYF.

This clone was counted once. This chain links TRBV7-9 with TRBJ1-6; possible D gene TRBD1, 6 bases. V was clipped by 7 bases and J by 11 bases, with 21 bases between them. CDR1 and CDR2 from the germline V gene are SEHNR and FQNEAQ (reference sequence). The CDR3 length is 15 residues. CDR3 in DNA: TGTGCCAGCATCCCCGGGGGGCTCGGGAGTACACCCCTCCACTTT. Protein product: CASIPGGLGSTPLHF. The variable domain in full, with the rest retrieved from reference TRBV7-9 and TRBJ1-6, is DTGVSQNPRHKITKRGQNVTFRCDPISEHNRLYWYRQTLGQGPEFLTYFQNEAQLEKSRLLSDRFSAERPKGSFSTLEIQRTEQGDSAMYLCASIPGGLGSTPLHFGNGTRLTVT.

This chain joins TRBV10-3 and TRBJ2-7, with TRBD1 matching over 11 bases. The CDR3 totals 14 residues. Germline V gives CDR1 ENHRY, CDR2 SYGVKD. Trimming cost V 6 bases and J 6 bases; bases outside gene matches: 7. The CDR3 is CAISPGQGVSEQYF. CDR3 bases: TGTGCCATCAGCCCGGGACAGGGGGTCAGCGAGCAGTACTTC.

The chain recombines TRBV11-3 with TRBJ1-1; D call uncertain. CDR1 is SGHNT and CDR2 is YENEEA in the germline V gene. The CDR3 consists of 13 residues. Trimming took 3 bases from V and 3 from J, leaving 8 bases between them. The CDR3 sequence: CASSLYGDTEAFF. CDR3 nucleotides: TGTGCCAGCAGCTTGTATGGGGACACTGAAGCTTTCTTT.

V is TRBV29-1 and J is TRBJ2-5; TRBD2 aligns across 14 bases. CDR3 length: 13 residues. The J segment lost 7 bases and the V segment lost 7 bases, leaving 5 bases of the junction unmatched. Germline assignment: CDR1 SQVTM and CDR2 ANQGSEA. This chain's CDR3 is CSGGLAGVGTQYF. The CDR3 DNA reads TGCAGCGGGGGACTAGCGGGAGTTGGGACCCAGTACTTC. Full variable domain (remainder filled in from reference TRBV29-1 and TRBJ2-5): SAVISQKPSRDICQRGTSLTIQCQVDSQVTMMFWYRQQPGQSLTLIATANQGSEATYESGFVIDKFPISRPNLTFSTLTVSNMSPEDSSIYLCSGGLAGVGTQYFGPGTRLLVL.

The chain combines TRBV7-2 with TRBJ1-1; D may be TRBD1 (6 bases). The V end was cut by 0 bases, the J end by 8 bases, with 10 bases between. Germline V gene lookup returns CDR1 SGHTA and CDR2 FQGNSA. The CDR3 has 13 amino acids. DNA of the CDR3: TGTGCCAGCAGCTTAGCAGCTGGACAGGAAGCTTTCTTT. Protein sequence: CASSLAAGQEAFF.

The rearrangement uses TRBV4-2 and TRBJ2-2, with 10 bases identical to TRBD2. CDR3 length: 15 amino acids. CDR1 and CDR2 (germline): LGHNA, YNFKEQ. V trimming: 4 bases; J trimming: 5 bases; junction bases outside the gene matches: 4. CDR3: CASSLGLAPTGELFF. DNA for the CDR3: TGTGCCAGCAGCCTGGGACTAGCGCCGACCGGGGAGCTGTTTTTT.

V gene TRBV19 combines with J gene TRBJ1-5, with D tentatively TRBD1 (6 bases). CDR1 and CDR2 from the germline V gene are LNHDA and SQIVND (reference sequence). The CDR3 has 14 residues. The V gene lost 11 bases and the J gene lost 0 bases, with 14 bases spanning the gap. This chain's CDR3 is CAGANRDSNQPQHF. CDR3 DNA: TGTGCCGGCGCCAACAGGGATAGCAATCAGCCCCAGCATTTT. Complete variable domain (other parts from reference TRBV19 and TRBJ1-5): DGGITQSPKYLFRKEGQNVTLSCEQNLNHDAMYWYRQDPGQGLRLIYYSQIVNDFQKGDIAEGYSVSREKKESFPLTVTSAQKNPTAFYLCAGANRDSNQPQHFGDGTRLSIL.

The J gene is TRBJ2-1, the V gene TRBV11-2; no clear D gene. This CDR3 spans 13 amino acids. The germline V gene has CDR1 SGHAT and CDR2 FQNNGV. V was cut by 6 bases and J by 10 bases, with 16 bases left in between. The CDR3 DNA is TGTGCCAGCAGGAGGATCACCCATGCGGAGCAGTTCTTC. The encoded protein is CASRRITHAEQFF.

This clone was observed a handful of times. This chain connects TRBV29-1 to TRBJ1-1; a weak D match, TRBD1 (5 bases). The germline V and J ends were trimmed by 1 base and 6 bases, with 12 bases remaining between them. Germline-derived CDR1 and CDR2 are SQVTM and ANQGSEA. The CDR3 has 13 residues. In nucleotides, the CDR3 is TGCAGCGTTGAAGTGCTACAGGTGTCTGAAGCTTTCTTT. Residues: CSVEVLQVSEAFF.

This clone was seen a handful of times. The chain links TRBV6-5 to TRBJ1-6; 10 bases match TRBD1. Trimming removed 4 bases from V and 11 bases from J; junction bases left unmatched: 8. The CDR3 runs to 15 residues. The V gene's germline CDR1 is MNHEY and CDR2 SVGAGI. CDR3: CASSLTGTGATPLHF. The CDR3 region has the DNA TGTGCCAGCAGTTTAACCGGGACAGGGGCAACACCCCTCCACTTT.

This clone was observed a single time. For the CDR3, the DNA is TGTGCCAGCAGCCAAGTACTGGGACTAGCGGGAGTTCGGGAGACCCAGTACTTC. As protein: CASSQVLGLAGVRETQYF. The chain couples TRBV14 to TRBJ2-5, with 14 nucleotides matching TRBD2. This CDR3 is 18 amino acids long. V trimming: 1 base; J trimming: 5 bases; junction bases outside the gene matches: 9. Germline lookup yields CDR1 SGHDN and CDR2 FVKESK.

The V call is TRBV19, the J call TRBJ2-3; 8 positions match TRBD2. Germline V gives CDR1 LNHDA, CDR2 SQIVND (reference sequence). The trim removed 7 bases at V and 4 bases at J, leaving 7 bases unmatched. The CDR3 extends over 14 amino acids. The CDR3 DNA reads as TGTGCCAGTACCCCGGGAGGGCCGGCAGATACGCAGTATTTT. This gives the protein CASTPGGPADTQYF. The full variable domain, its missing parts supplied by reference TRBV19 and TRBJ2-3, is DGGITQSPKYLFRKEGQNVTLSCEQNLNHDAMYWYRQDPGQGLRLIYYSQIVNDFQKGDIAEGYSVSREKKESFPLTVTSAQKNPTAFYLCASTPGGPADTQYFGPGTRLTVL.

The CDR3 here is CASSVGAQISNYGYTF. The CDR3 DNA sequence: TGTGCCAGCAGCGTAGGTGCTCAGATTTCCAACTATGGCTACACCTTC. This rearrangement joins TRBV9 to TRBJ1-2; D unresolved. This CDR3 has 16 residues. Trimming left V 0 bases short and J 2 bases short, with 14 bases between. Germline V gene sequence: CDR1 SGDLS, CDR2 YYNGEE.

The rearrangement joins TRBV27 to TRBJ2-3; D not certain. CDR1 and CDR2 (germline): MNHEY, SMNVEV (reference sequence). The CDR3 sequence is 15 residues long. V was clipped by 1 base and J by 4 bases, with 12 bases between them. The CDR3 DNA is TGTGCCAGCAGTTTATGGCAGGAGAAGCCAGATACGCAGTATTTT. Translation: CASSLWQEKPDTQYF.

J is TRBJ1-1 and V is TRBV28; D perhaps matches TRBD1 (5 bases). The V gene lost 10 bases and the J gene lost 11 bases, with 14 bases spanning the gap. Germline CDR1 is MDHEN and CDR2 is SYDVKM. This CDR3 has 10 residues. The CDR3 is CATGRREAFF. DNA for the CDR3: TGTGCCACAGGGCGGCGGGAGGCTTTCTTT.

CDR3: CASSLHIDGTYNEQFF. Here the CDR3 DNA reads TGTGCCAGCAGCTTGCATATTGACGGGACCTACAATGAGCAGTTCTTC. V usage is TRBV5-5 and J usage is TRBJ2-1; maybe TRBD2 (5 bases). This CDR3 contains 16 residues. V was pared by 1 base and J by 2 bases, with 13 bases between. Germline V CDR1 and CDR2: SGHKS, YYEKEE (reference sequence).

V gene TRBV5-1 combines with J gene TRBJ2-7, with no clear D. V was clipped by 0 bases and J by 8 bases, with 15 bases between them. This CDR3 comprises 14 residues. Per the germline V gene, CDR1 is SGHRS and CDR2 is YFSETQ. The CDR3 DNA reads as TGCGCCAGCAGCTTGGGTTCCGGATACGAGCAGCAGTACTTC. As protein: CASSLGSGYEQQYF.

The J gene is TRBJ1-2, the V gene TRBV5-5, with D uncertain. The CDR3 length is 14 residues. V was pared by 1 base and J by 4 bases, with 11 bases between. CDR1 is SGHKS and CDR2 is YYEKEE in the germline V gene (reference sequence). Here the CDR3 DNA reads TGTGCCAGCAGCTTGTATATGGACTCCTATGGCTACACCTTC. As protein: CASSLYMDSYGYTF.

CDR3 region: CASSYASGGYNEQFF. Here the CDR3 DNA reads TGTGCCAGCAGTTATGCTAGCGGGGGGTACAATGAGCAGTTCTTC. The chain employs TRBV2 and TRBJ2-1; 11 bases align to TRBD2. The CDR3 is 15 residues long. Germline trimming cut 5 bases from V and 4 bases from J; bases unmatched to any gene: 4. Germline values: CDR1 SNHLY, CDR2 FYNNEI.

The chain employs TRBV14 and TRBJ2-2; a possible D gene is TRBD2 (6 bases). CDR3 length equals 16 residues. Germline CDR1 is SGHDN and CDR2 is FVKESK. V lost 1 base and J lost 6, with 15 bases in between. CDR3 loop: CASSQGPRRGPGELFF. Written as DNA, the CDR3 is TGTGCCAGCAGCCAAGGTCCTAGGCGGGGCCCCGGGGAGCTGTTTTTT.

CDR3 bases: TGTGCCAGCAGCCATCCCGGGACTAGCTCCTACGAGCAGTACTTC. Amino acids: CASSHPGTSSYEQYF. The chain is built from TRBV5-5 and TRBJ2-7, with 8 bases identical to TRBD2. The CDR3 is 15 residues long. V lost 4 bases, J lost 0 bases, and 6 bases stayed unmatched. Germline loops: CDR1 SGHKS, CDR2 YYEKEE (reference sequence). Filled out from reference TRBV5-5 and TRBJ2-7, the complete variable domain reads DAGVTQSPTHLIKTRGQQVTLRCSPISGHKSVSWYQQVLGQGPQFIFQYYEKEERGRGNFPDRFSARQFPNYSSELNVNALLLGDSALYLCASSHPGTSSYEQYFGPGTRLTVT.

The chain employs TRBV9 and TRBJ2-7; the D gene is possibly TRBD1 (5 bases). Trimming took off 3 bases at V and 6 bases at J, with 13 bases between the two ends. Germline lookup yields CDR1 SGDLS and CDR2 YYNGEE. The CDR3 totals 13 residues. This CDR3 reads CASSGNSGIEQYF. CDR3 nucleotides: TGTGCCAGCAGCGGAAATTCAGGGATCGAGCAGTACTTC.

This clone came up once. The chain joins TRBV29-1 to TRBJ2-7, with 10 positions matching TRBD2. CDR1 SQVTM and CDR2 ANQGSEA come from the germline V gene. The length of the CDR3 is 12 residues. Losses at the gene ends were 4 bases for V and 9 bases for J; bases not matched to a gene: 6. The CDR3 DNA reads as TGCAGCGTTGCAGCGGGGGGGCTGGGGCAGTACTTC. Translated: CSVAAGGLGQYF.

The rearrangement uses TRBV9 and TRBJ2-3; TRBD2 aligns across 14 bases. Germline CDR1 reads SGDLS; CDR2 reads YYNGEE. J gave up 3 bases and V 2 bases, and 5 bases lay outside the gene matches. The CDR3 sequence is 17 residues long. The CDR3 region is CASSVGLAGVRTDTQYF. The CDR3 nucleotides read TGTGCCAGCAGCGTGGGACTAGCGGGGGTTCGTACAGATACGCAGTATTTT.

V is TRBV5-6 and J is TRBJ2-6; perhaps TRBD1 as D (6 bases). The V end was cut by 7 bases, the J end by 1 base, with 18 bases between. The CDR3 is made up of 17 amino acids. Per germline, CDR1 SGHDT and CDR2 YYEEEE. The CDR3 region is CASRPRGFRSGANVLTF. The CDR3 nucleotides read TGTGCCAGCCGGCCTAGGGGGTTTAGGTCTGGGGCCAACGTCCTGACTTTC.

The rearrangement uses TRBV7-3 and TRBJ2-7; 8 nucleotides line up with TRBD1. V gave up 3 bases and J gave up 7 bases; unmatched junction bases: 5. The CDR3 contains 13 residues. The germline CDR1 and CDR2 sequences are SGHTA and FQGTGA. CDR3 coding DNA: TGTGCCAGCAGCTTTGGACAGGGTGGTGAGCAGTACTTC. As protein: CASSFGQGGEQYF.